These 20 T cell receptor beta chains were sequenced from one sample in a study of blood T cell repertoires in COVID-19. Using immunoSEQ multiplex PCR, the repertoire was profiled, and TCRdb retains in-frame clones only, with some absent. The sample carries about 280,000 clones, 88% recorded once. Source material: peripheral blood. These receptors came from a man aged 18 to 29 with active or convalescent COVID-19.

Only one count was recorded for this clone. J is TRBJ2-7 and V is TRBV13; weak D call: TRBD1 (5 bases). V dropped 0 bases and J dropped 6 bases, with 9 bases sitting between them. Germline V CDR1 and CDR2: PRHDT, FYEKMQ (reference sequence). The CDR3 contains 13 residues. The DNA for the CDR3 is TGTGCCAGCAGCTTAGGACATCAGGGCGAGCAGTACTTC. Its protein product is CASSLGHQGEQYF.

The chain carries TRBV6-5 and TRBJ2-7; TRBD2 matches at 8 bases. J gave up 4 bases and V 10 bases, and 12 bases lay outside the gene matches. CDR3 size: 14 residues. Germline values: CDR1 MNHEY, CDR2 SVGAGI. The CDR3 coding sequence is TGTGCCACCGTATTCGGGAGGGGGGCGTACGAGCAGTACTTC. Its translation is CATVFGRGAYEQYF.

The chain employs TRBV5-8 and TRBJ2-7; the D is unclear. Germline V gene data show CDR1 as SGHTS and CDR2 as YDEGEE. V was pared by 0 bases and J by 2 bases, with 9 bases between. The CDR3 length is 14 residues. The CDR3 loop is CASSLASEPYEQYF. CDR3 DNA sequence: TGTGCCAGCAGCTTGGCGTCGGAGCCCTACGAGCAGTACTTC.

CDR3 sequence (DNA): TGTGCCAGCACCGGGGAAGAGACCCAGTACTTC. As protein: CASTGEETQYF. The chain links TRBV2 to TRBJ2-5, with a possible D match to TRBD2 (5 bases). Deletions cut 7 bases from V and 3 bases from J, with 6 bases between. CDR3 length: 11 amino acids. CDR1 is SNHLY and CDR2 is FYNNEI in the germline V gene.

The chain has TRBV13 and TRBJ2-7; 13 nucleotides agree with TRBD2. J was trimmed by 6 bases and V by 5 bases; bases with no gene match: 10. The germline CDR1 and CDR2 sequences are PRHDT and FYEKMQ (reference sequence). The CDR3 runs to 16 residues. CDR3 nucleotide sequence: TGTGCCAGCAGCCCGCCCCTACTAGCGGGGGGGCCCGAGCAGTACTTC. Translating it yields CASSPPLLAGGPEQYF.

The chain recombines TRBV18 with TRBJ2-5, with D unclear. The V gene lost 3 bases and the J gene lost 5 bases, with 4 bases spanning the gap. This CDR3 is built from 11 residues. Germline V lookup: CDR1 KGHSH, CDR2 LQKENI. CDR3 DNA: TGTGCCAGCTCACCCCAGGAGACCCAGTACTTC. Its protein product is CASSPQETQYF.

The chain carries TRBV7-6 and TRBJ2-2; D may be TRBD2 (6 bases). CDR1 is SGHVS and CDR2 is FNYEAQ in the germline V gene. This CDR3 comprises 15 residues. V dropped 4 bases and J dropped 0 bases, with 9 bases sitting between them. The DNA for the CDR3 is TGTGCCAGCAGCTATAGCGGACCGAACACCGGGGAGCTGTTTTTT. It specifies CASSYSGPNTGELFF. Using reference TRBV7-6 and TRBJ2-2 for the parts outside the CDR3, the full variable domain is GAGVSQSPRYKVTKRGQDVALRCDPISGHVSLYWYRQALGQGPEFLTYFNYEAQQDKSGLPNDRFSAERPEGSISTLTIQRTEQRDSAMYRCASSYSGPNTGELFFGEGSRLTVL.

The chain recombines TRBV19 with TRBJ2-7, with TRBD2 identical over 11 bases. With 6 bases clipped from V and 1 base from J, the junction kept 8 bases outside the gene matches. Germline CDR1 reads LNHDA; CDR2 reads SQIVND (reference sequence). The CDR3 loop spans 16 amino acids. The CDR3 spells CASSGITSGRSYEQYF. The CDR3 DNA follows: TGTGCCAGTAGCGGAATTACTAGCGGGAGATCCTACGAGCAGTACTTC.

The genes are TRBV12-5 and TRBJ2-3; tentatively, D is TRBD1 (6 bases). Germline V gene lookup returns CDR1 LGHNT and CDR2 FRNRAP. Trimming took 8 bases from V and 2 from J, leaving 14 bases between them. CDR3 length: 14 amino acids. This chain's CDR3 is CASRRQDYTDTQYF. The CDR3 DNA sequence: TGTGCTAGTAGACGACAGGATTACACAGATACGCAGTATTTT.

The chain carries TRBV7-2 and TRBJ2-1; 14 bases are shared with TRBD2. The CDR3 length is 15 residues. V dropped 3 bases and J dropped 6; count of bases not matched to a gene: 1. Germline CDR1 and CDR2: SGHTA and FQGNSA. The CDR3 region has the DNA TGTGCCAGCAGCTTGACTAGCGGGGGGGTCAATGAGCAGTTCTTC. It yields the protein CASSLTSGGVNEQFF.

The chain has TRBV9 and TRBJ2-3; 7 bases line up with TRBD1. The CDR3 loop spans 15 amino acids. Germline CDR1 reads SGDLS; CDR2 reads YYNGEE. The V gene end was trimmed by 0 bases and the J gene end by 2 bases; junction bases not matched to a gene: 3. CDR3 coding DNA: TGTGCCAGCAGCGTAGGGGACAGCCCCACAGATACGCAGTATTTT. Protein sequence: CASSVGDSPTDTQYF.

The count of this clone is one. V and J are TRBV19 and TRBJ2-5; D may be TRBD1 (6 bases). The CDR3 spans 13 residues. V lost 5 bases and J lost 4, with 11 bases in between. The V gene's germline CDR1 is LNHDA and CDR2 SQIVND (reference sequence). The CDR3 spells CASSPSRGETQYF. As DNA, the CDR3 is TGTGCCAGTAGTCCCTCCAGGGGAGAGACCCAGTACTTC.

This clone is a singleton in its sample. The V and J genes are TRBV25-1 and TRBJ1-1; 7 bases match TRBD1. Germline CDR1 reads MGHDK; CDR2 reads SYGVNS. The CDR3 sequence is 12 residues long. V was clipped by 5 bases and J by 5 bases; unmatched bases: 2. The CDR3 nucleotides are TGTGCCAGCAGTTACAGGGGAACTGAAGCTTTCTTT. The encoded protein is CASSYRGTEAFF.

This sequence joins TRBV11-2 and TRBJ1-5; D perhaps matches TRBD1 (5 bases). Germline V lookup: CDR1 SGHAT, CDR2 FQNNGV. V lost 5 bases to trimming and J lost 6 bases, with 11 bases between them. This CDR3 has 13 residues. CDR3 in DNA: TGTGCCAGCAGCCCAGTGGGGGGTCAGCCCCAGCATTTT. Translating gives CASSPVGGQPQHF.

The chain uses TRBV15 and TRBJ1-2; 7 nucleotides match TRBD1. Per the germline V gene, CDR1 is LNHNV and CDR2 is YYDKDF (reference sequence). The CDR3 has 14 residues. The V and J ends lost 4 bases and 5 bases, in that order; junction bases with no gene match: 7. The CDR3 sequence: CATSTGDRRYGYTF. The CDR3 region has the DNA TGTGCCACCAGCACAGGGGACAGACGGTATGGCTACACCTTC.

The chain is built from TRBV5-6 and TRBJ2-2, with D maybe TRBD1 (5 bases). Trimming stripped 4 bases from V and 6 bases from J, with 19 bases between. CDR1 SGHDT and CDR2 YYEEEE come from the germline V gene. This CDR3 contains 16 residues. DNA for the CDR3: TGTGCCAGCAGCCCTATGGTGGCAGGGATAGCCGGGGAGCTGTTTTTT. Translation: CASSPMVAGIAGELFF.

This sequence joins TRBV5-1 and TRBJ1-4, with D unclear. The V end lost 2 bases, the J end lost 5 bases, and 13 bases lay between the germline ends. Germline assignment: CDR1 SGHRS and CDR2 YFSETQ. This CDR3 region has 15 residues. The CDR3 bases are TGCGCCAGCAGCTTAGATGGAGAAAGGAATGAAAAACTGTTTTTT. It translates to CASSLDGERNEKLFF.

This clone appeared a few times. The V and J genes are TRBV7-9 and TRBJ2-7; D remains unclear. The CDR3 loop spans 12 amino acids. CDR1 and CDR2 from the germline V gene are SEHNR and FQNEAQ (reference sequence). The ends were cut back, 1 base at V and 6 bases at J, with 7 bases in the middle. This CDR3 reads CASSLESGEQYF. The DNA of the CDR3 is TGTGCCAGCAGCTTAGAATCCGGCGAGCAGTACTTC.

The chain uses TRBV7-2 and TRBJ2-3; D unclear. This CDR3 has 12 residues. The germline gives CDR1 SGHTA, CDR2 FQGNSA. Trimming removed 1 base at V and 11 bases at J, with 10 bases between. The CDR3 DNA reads TGTGCCAGCAGCTTAGTTGTGTCCCAGCAGTATTTT. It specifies CASSLVVSQQYF.

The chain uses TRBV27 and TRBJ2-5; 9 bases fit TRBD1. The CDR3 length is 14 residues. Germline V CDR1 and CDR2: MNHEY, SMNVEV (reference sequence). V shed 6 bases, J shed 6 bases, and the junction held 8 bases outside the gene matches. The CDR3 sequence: CASSLGDRGKTQYF. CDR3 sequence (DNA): TGTGCCAGCAGCCTGGGCGACAGGGGGAAGACCCAGTACTTC.